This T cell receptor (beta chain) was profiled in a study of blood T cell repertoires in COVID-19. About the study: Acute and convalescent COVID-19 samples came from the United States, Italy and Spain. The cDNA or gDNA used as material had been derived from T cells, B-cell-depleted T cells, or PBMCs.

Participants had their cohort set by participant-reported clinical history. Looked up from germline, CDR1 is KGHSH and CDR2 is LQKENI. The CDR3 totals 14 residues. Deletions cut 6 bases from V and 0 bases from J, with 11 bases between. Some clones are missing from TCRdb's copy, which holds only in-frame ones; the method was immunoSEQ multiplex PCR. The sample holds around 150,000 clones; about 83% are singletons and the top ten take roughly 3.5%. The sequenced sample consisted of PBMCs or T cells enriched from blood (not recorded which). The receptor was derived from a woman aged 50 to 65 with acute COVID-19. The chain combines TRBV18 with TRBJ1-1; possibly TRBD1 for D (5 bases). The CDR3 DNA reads TGTGCCAGCTCTCGAGACAGTATGAACACTGAAGCTTTCTTT. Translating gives CASSRDSMNTEAFF.